These 21 T cell receptor beta chains came from one sample sequenced in a study of cytomegalovirus exposure and HLA in healthy donors. The study ran its PCR with 60 Vbeta and 13 Jbeta primers. The repertoire was sequenced with immunoSEQ multiplex PCR; TCRdb's copy has only in-frame clones and lacks some. Among 180,000 or so clones listed, approximately 80% were seen once. Sequencing was performed on PBMCs. The receptors were gathered from a boy under 10 years old in good health and CMV-seronegative.

This sequence joins TRBV11-2 and TRBJ2-3; tentative D call: TRBD2 (5 bases). V was shortened by 0 bases and J by 0 bases, with 10 bases between the two germline ends. The length of the CDR3 is 16 residues. Looked up from germline, CDR1 is SGHAT and CDR2 is FQNNGV. CDR3 residues: CASSLDILGSTDTQYF. Written as DNA, the CDR3 is TGTGCCAGCAGCTTAGATATACTAGGGAGCACAGATACGCAGTATTTT.

DNA for the CDR3: TGCGCCAGCAGCTTGGGGCAGGGGGACTATGGCTACACCTTC. As protein: CASSLGQGDYGYTF. This chain uses TRBV5-1 with TRBJ1-2; 7 bases are a match to TRBD1. The CDR3 length is 14 residues. The ends lost 0 bases at V and 3 bases at J; junction bases unmatched: 2. CDR1 is SGHRS and CDR2 is YFSETQ in the germline V gene.

This clone was seen once. V usage is TRBV27 and J usage is TRBJ2-7; D is possibly TRBD2 (6 bases). This CDR3 has 15 residues. Trimming took off 6 bases at V and 1 base at J, with 16 bases between the two ends. The V gene's germline CDR1 is MNHEY and CDR2 SMNVEV (reference sequence). The CDR3 bases are TGTGCCAGCAGCAACTTGGGGGACTTGTCCTACGAGCAGTACTTC. Translation: CASSNLGDLSYEQYF.

The chain has TRBV4-2 and TRBJ2-1, with TRBD2 matching 8 bases. Germline CDR1 reads LGHNA; CDR2 reads YNFKEQ. V dropped 0 bases and J dropped 0; count of bases not matched to a gene: 10. CDR3 length equals 19 residues. The CDR3: CASSQDVQRGLSSYNEQFF. The CDR3 region has the DNA TGTGCCAGCAGCCAAGACGTCCAGCGGGGGCTCAGCTCCTACAATGAGCAGTTCTTC.

The CDR3 protein is CASGLGTSGGKEQYF. The CDR3 DNA is TGTGCTAGTGGTTTGGGGACTAGCGGGGGGAAAGAGCAGTACTTC. This rearrangement joins TRBV12-5 to TRBJ2-7, with 14 positions matching TRBD2. V was clipped by 1 base and J by 7 bases; unmatched bases: 3. The CDR3 has 15 amino acids. Germline loops: CDR1 LGHNT, CDR2 FRNRAP.

This sequence joins TRBV4-2 and TRBJ1-1; TRBD1 agrees at 9 bases. Germline-derived CDR1 and CDR2 are LGHNA and YNFKEQ. J lost 2 bases, V lost 1 base, and 5 bases had no gene match. The CDR3 runs 16 residues. CDR3 nucleotide sequence: TGTGCCAGCAGCCAAGGGGGGACAGGGAAAAACACTGAAGCTTTCTTT. Its translation: CASSQGGTGKNTEAFF.

The chain is built from TRBV4-2 and TRBJ2-5, with D perhaps matching TRBD2 (6 bases). The tail of the sequence fits TRBJ2-7 better, so the J call may be wrong. Germline CDR1 LGHNA, CDR2 YNFKEQ. This CDR3 is 16 amino acids long. The CDR3 DNA sequence: TGTGCCAGCAGCCAAGCGGAGGGACTGCTCTCCTACGAGCAGTACTTC. Translating it yields CASSQAEGLLSYEQYF.

This chain uses TRBV4-1 with TRBJ2-7, with D perhaps TRBD1 (6 bases). Germline loops: CDR1 MGHRA, CDR2 YSYEKL. CDR3 length: 16 amino acids. The V end was cut by 1 base, the J end by 2 bases, with 15 bases between. CDR3 in DNA: TGCGCCAGCAGCCAAGGGGGCTGGACAGATCCCTACGAGCAGTACTTC. Its protein product is CASSQGGWTDPYEQYF.

The gene calls are TRBV6-5 and TRBJ1-2, with TRBD1 matching over 12 bases. The CDR3 extends over 16 amino acids. Germline V CDR1 and CDR2: MNHEY, SVGAGI. V shed 0 bases, J shed 6 bases, and the junction held 5 bases outside the gene matches. CDR3 DNA sequence: TGTGCCAGCAGTTACTCGGTCGGGGACAGGGGGCATGGCTACACCTTC. It specifies CASSYSVGDRGHGYTF.

The chain is built from TRBV18 and TRBJ2-3; 13 bases agree with TRBD2. The CDR3 has 18 amino acids. From germline, CDR1 is KGHSH and CDR2 LQKENI. J was trimmed by 0 bases and V by 3 bases; bases with no gene match: 6. The CDR3 here is CASSPGLAGHASTDTQYF. As DNA, the CDR3 is TGTGCCAGCTCACCGGGACTAGCGGGGCATGCTAGCACAGATACGCAGTATTTT.

The chain has TRBV6-5 and TRBJ2-7; D is possibly TRBD2 (5 bases). From germline, CDR1 is MNHEY and CDR2 SVGAGI. This CDR3 is 13 amino acids long. V was pared by 6 bases and J by 4 bases, with 13 bases between. In DNA, the CDR3 is TGTGCCAGCAGCGCCCGGGAAGAATACGAGCAGTACTTC. The encoded protein is CASSAREEYEQYF.

This clone turned up a few times. CDR3 region: CASSPEGRQNEKLFF. The CDR3 region has the DNA TGTGCCAGCAGCCCGGAGGGAAGACAGAATGAAAAACTGTTTTTT. The V call is TRBV7-9, the J call TRBJ1-4; possibly TRBD1 for D (5 bases). The CDR3 length is 15 residues. V gave up 5 bases and J gave up 5 bases, with 15 bases separating them. CDR1 SEHNR and CDR2 FQNEAQ come from the germline V gene (reference sequence).

The CDR3 nucleotides are TGCAGTGCTAGGGGACAGGGTGGCTACACCTTC. As protein: CSARGQGGYTF. V usage is TRBV20-1 and J usage is TRBJ1-2, with 9 bases identical to TRBD1. The trim removed 3 bases at V and 7 bases at J, leaving 0 bases unmatched. Germline CDR1 and CDR2: DFQATT and SNEGSKA (reference sequence). The CDR3 is 11 amino acids.

This chain links TRBV12-5 with TRBJ2-7; no clear D. This CDR3 spans 15 amino acids. Germline CDR1 reads LGHNT; CDR2 reads FRNRAP. V was shortened by 0 bases and J by 7 bases, with 16 bases between the two germline ends. The CDR3 DNA is TGTGCTAGTGGTTTGGTACTCAAGAAAAGCAGGGAGCAGTACTTC. Amino acid sequence: CASGLVLKKSREQYF.

V and J are TRBV6-6 and TRBJ2-7, with 8 bases aligning to TRBD1. This CDR3 spans 15 amino acids. CDR1 and CDR2 from the germline V gene are MNHNY and SVGAGI (reference sequence). V lost 6 bases, J lost 0 bases, and 7 bases stayed unmatched. CDR3: CASRLTGGSSYEQYF. The CDR3 bases are TGTGCCAGCAGACTCACAGGGGGTTCCTCCTACGAGCAGTACTTC.

This sequence joins TRBV18 and TRBJ1-1, with 10 bases fitting TRBD1. This CDR3 is 14 amino acids long. Germline V gives CDR1 KGHSH, CDR2 LQKENI. The junction had 1 base not matched to a gene; V was cut back by 3 bases and J by 3 bases. Here the CDR3 DNA reads TGTGCCAGCTCACCGGGGACAGGGGACACTGAAGCTTTCTTT. It translates to CASSPGTGDTEAFF.

The chain is built from TRBV14 and TRBJ2-5; no clear D. Germline CDR1 reads SGHDN; CDR2 reads FVKESK. This CDR3 has 14 amino acids. Trimming removed 4 bases from V and 1 base from J, with 10 bases in between. The CDR3 loop reads CASSRGSSQETQYF. CDR3 DNA sequence: TGTGCCAGCAGCCGAGGTTCGTCCCAAGAGACCCAGTACTTC.

This chain joins TRBV7-9 and TRBJ1-2, with no clear D. V gave up 1 base and J gave up 13 bases, with 13 bases separating them. Germline V gene sequence: CDR1 SEHNR, CDR2 FQNEAQ (reference sequence). This CDR3 comprises 12 residues. The CDR3 DNA sequence: TGTGCCAGCAGCTTAGAGGAGCCGGGGTCCACCTTC. Encoded protein: CASSLEEPGSTF.

The rearrangement joins TRBV2 to TRBJ2-5; the match to TRBD2 covers 7 bases. The CDR3 has 13 amino acids. The V segment lost 7 bases and the J segment 1 base; nucleotides outside the gene matches: 3. The germline V gene encodes CDR1 SNHLY and CDR2 FYNNEI. The CDR3: CASKRTSQETQYF. Here the CDR3 DNA reads TGTGCCAGCAAAAGGACTAGCCAAGAGACCCAGTACTTC.

The chain couples TRBV14 to TRBJ2-7, with 9 positions matching TRBD1. From germline, CDR1 is SGHDN and CDR2 FVKESK. The CDR3 totals 16 residues. V lost 3 bases, J lost 0 bases, and 6 bases stayed unmatched. The CDR3 coding sequence is TGTGCCAGCAGCCAGGGCGGGACAGGGAGCTCCTACGAGCAGTACTTC. This translates into CASSQGGTGSSYEQYF.

V gene TRBV7-2 combines with J gene TRBJ2-2, with D possibly TRBD1 on 6 matching bases. The CDR3 loop spans 14 amino acids. From germline, CDR1 is SGHTA and CDR2 FQGNSA. With 3 bases removed from V and 4 bases from J, the gap between germline ends came to 9 bases. CDR3 bases: TGTGCCAGCAGCTTGGACAGCGGCACCGGGGAGCTGTTTTTT. Translation: CASSLDSGTGELFF.